Listed below are T cell receptor beta chains from one sample, sequenced in a study of blood T cell repertoires in COVID-19. TCRdb's table, derived via immunoSEQ multiplex PCR, lists solely in-frame clones and lacks some. The table has about 150,000 clones, over 70% seen once. Material: peripheral blood. These TCRs come from a man between 45 and 60 years old with active or convalescent COVID-19. The CDR3 runs from the conserved cysteine through the conserved F or W. A D gene is named only where the DNA matches it firmly. Rows give clone size only sometimes, using once, few, many, or a class for an expanded clone.

TRBJ2-2,TRBV5-4,NA,NA,TGTGCCAGCAGCTTGGGGCCTGCGAACACCGGGGAGCTGTTTTTT,CASSLGPANTGELFF
TRBJ1-5,TRBV28,NA,TRBD1,TGTGCCAGCAGGGGACAGGGGGCTACTCAGCCCCAGCATTTT,CASRGQGATQPQHF
TRBJ2-5,TRBV3-1/TRBV3-2,NA,TRBD2,TGTGCCAGCAGCCCTCTAGCGGGAGTCGAGACCCAGTACTTC,CASSPLAGVETQYF
TRBJ1-1,TRBV5-1,NA,NA,TGCGCCAGCACCAGTTATAGGGGGAGAAACACTGAAGCTTTCTTT,CASTSYRGRNTEAFF
TRBJ1-1,TRBV6-5,NA,NA,TGTGCCAGCAGGGGGCAGCTCACTGAAGCTTTCTTT,CASRGQLTEAFF
TRBJ2-3,TRBV24-1,NA,TRBD2,TGTGCCACCAGTGATTTAGGGACTAGCGCAGATACGCAGTATTTT,CATSDLGTSADTQYF
TRBJ1-3,TRBV7-2,once,NA,TGTGCCAGCAGCTTAGCGGGCGGGTCCCCTGGAAACACCATATATTTT,CASSLAGGSPGNTIYF
TRBJ1-2,TRBV27,NA,NA,TGTGCCAGCCGGTGGAGTGGGTCGCTCAATGGCTACACCTTC,CASRWSGSLNGYTF
TRBJ1-2,TRBV5-8,NA,NA,TGTGCCAGCAGTTTGGGGGGCCTTAACTATGGCTACACCTTC,CASSLGGLNYGYTF
TRBJ2-1,TRBV7-2,NA,TRBD2,TGTGCCAGCAGCCCTGGGGGGGGAGTTTCCTACAATGAGCAGTTCTTC,CASSPGGGVSYNEQFF
TRBJ1-2,TRBV15,NA,TRBD1,TGTGCCACCGGAACGCTAACAGGGGGCGGGTACTATGGCTACACCTTC,CATGTLTGGGYYGYTF
TRBJ1-5,TRBV7-2,few,NA,TGTGCCAGCAGCTTAGAAGAGGGGGGCAATCAGCCCCAGCATTTT,CASSLEEGGNQPQHF
TRBJ1-6,TRBV5-3,NA,NA,TGTGCCAGAAGTCGGTGGTTACTTTATAATTCACCCCTCCACTTT,CARSRWLLYNSPLHF
TRBJ1-2,TRBV9,NA,NA,TGTGCCAGCAGCCCCCCCGGGATTAACTATGGCTACACCTTC,CASSPPGINYGYTF
TRBJ1-5,TRBV5-8,NA,NA,TGTGCCAGCAGCCCCATTGTGGGCGCATTTCAGCCCCAGCATTTT,CASSPIVGAFQPQHF